The T cell receptor (beta chain) described here comes from a study of cytomegalovirus exposure and HLA in healthy donors. Study-wide results and caveats: A highly shared variant cluster was judged a likely technical artifact. Earlier analysis yielded a pattern in which most TCR beta V segments were productive about 90% or about 30% of the time. Researchers reported in a later analysis that a missense DCLRE1C variant was tied to TCR beta V- and J-gene trimming.

A remark on this clone: Its matching antigen is unknown.

The CDR3 contains 16 residues. The germline gives CDR1 SGHVS, CDR2 FQNEAQ. V lost 2 bases and J lost 8; bases outside the gene matches: 14. 13 Jbeta primers and 60 Vbeta primers were used for the PCR. The protocol was immunoSEQ multiplex PCR, while the TCRdb copy is restricted to in-frame clones and leaves out a portion. The sample includes approximately 170,000 clones, over 70% of them seen just once. V is TRBV7-8 and J is TRBJ1-2; 7 bases fit TRBD1. The sequence was collected from a woman between 40 and 55 years old in good health and CMV-seropositive. Material: PBMCs. The CDR3 protein is CASSLREAPTGRGYTF. Written as DNA, the CDR3 is TGTGCCAGCAGCTTACGCGAAGCCCCGACAGGGAGGGGCTACACCTTC. Together with reference TRBV7-8 and TRBJ1-2, the CDR3 gives the full variable domain: GAGVSQSPRYKVAKRGQDVALRCDPISGHVSLFWYQQALGQGPEFLTYFQNEAQLDKSGLPSDRFFAERPEGSVSTLKIQRTQQEDSAVYLCASSLREAPTGRGYTFGSGTRLTVV.